The source of this T cell receptor (beta chain) is a study of PD-1 blockade in classical Hodgkin lymphoma. Study details: It was nivolumab at 3 mg/kg, given intravenously every 2 weeks, that patients received.

Sequencing used immunoSEQ multiplex PCR; TCRdb keeps in-frame clones, though not all of them. The top ten hold 12% of the sample, which has just under 100,000 clones, approximately 80% seen once. Findings of the study overall: What caused the repertoire differences, perhaps disease activity or prior therapy, remains undefined. Complete responders matched newly diagnosed patients in baseline diversity.

No patient escaped relapse after autologous stem cell transplantation, and brentuximab vedotin exposure varied. Best responses included complete response and partial response; otherwise, the best response was progressive disease. In the case of this clone: Its antigen is unknown.

This CDR3 comprises 15 residues. Germline-derived CDR1 and CDR2 are SGHRS and YFSETQ. V trimming: 0 bases; J trimming: 9 bases; junction bases outside the gene matches: 4. The rearrangement joins TRBV5-1 to TRBJ2-1; 12 bases line up with TRBD2. This specimen was peripheral blood mononuclear cells (PBMCs), taken at baseline. The TCR was taken from a human donor with classical Hodgkin lymphoma. This CDR3 reads CASSLASSGRVEQFF. In DNA form, the CDR3 reads TGCGCCAGCAGCTTGGCGTCTAGCGGGAGGGTTGAGCAGTTCTTC.